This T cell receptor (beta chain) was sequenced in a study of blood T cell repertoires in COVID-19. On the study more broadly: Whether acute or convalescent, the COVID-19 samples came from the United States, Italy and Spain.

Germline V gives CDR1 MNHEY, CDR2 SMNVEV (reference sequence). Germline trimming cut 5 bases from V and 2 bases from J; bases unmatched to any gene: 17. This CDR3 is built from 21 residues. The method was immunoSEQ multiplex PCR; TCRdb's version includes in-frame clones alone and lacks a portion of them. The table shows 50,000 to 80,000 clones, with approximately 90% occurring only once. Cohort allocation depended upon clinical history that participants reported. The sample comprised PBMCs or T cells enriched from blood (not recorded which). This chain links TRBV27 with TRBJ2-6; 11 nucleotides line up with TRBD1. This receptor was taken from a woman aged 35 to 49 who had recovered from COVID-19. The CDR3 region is CASSQLSRGQGALPGANVLTF. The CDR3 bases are TGTGCCAGCAGTCAATTATCCCGAGGACAGGGGGCTCTTCCTGGGGCCAACGTCCTGACTTTC.